This T cell receptor (beta chain) was documented in a study of blood T cells in healthy people across ages. Study details: Template-switching capture recovered about one barcoded beta molecule per two T cells.

V dropped 4 bases and J dropped 6; count of bases not matched to a gene: 7. CDR1 MDHEN and CDR2 SYDVKM come from the germline V gene. CDR3 length: 14 residues. The use of a sample-barcoded 5' primer and a J-beta primer mix characterized a second PCR of roughly 6 to 11 cycles. Per sample, CDR3-containing paired-end reads numbered at least 2.5 million. One entry per CDR3 protein results from TCRdb running MiXCR on the 5' RACE reads. The repertoire holds fewer than 2 million distinct CDR3 sequences, more than 35% seen once, with under 30% in the top ten. As concerns this clonotype: What it binds is unknown.

Findings and limits, study-wide: A roughly linear fall in TCR beta diversity per million T cells was seen with increasing age.

The chain carries TRBV28 and TRBJ2-5, with TRBD1 matching over 8 bases. Sequencing input: blood. The clonotype comes from a human donor in good health. Here the CDR3 reads CASSSQGELQTQYF. As DNA, the CDR3 is TGTGCCAGCAGTTCACAGGGGGAACTACAGACCCAGTACTTC. Full variable domain (missing parts from reference TRBV28 and TRBJ2-5): DVKVTQSSRYLVKRTGEKVFLECVQDMDHENMFWYRQDPGLGLRLIYFSYDVKMKEKGDIPEGYSVSREKKERFSLILESASTNQTSMYLCASSSQGELQTQYFGPGTRLLVL.